This passage covers 13 T cell receptor beta chains from one sample sequenced in a study of cytomegalovirus exposure and HLA in healthy donors (dated by TCRdb to 2016 to 2017). Libraries were prepared through the immunoSEQ multiplex PCR assay. For the multiplex PCR, a mixture combining 60 forward primers for TCR Vbeta segments and 13 reverse primers for TCR Jbeta segments was used. Imported from immuneACCESS, the table was reduced by TCRdb to in-frame sequences with V and J called. These copies leave out some clones; in studies compared against another copy, an unresolved V gene accounts for under half, and the cause of the remainder is not known. Present in this sample are around 150,000 clones, about two thirds of which were seen just once. Over 2% of the sample is taken by the ten largest. The sequenced sample consisted of PBMCs. The receptors come from a man aged 40-55 years in good health and CMV-seronegative.

The chain uses TRBV6-5 and TRBJ2-1; D uncertain. V was shortened by 0 bases and J by 8 bases, with 8 bases between the two germline ends. The CDR3 consists of 13 residues. Germline loops: CDR1 MNHEY, CDR2 SVGAGI. This CDR3 is CASSYSRLDEQFF. The DNA for the CDR3 is TGTGCCAGCAGTTACTCGCGGCTTGATGAGCAGTTCTTC.

V gene TRBV28 combines with J gene TRBJ2-7; a possible D gene is TRBD1 (6 bases). Between the trimmed V and J ends, which lost 11 bases and 3 bases, there was a span of 17 bases. This CDR3 is 13 amino acids long. Germline CDR1 reads MDHEN; CDR2 reads SYDVKM. The CDR3 spells CASHTPTGYEQYF. CDR3 in DNA: TGTGCCTCCCACACCCCGACAGGCTACGAGCAGTACTTC.

The chain recombines TRBV4-1 with TRBJ2-7, with 9 nucleotides matching TRBD2. Trimming cost V 4 bases and J 5 bases; bases outside gene matches: 6. Germline lookup yields CDR1 MGHRA and CDR2 YSYEKL. The CDR3 loop spans 14 amino acids. The CDR3 here is CASSRGGGEDEQYF. The CDR3 DNA sequence: TGCGCCAGCAGCCGAGGCGGGGGGGAGGACGAGCAGTACTTC.

CDR3 in amino acids: CASSENSFGEKLFF. CDR3 DNA: TGTGCCAGCAGCGAGAATAGCTTTGGTGAAAAACTGTTTTTT. The chain employs TRBV25-1 and TRBJ1-4; no firm D call. CDR1 and CDR2 from the germline V gene are MGHDK and SYGVNS. This CDR3 is 14 amino acids long. The V end lost 6 bases, the J end lost 7 bases, and 15 bases lay between the germline ends. The whole variable domain, filled in from reference TRBV25-1 and TRBJ1-4, reads EADIYQTPRYLVIGTGKKITLECSQTMGHDKMYWYQQDPGMELHLIHYSYGVNSTEKGDLSSESTVSRIRTEHFPLTLESARPSHTSQYLCASSENSFGEKLFFGSGTQLSVL.

V gene TRBV6-1 combines with J gene TRBJ2-2; maybe TRBD2 (6 bases). Trimming cost V 4 bases and J 5 bases, with 11 bases left between them. The length of the CDR3 is 14 residues. Germline-derived CDR1 and CDR2 are MNHNS and SASEGT. DNA of the CDR3: TGTGCCAGCAGTGTGACGGAGGGAACCGGGGAGCTGTTTTTT. Translating gives CASSVTEGTGELFF.

This rearrangement joins TRBV5-1 to TRBJ1-2, with 8 bases aligning to TRBD1. The CDR3 is made up of 14 amino acids. Germline loops: CDR1 SGHRS, CDR2 YFSETQ. The trim removed 4 bases at V and 2 bases at J, leaving 4 bases unmatched. In DNA form, the CDR3 reads TGCGCCAGCAGCACAGGGGGTGAAAACTATGGCTACACCTTC. This encodes CASSTGGENYGYTF. The full variable domain, completed using reference TRBV5-1 and TRBJ1-2, is KAGVTQTPRYLIKTRGQQVTLSCSPISGHRSVSWYQQTPGQGLQFLFEYFSETQRNKGNFPGRFSGRQFSNSRSEMNVSTLELGDSALYLCASSTGGENYGYTFGSGTRLTVV.

There are a few counts of this clone. The DNA for the CDR3 is TGCGCCAGCAGCTTGGCCGGACAACTGATCTATGGCTACACCTTC. It specifies CASSLAGQLIYGYTF. The rearrangement links TRBV5-1 to TRBJ1-2, with D perhaps matching TRBD1 (5 bases). With 0 bases removed from V and 4 bases from J, the gap between germline ends came to 13 bases. The CDR3 spans 15 residues. Looked up from germline, CDR1 is SGHRS and CDR2 is YFSETQ.

The chain couples TRBV7-2 to TRBJ1-5, with TRBD1 identical over 7 bases. Trimming removed 3 bases from V and 5 bases from J; junction bases left unmatched: 4. Germline lookup yields CDR1 SGHTA and CDR2 FQGNSA. The CDR3 length is 14 residues. CDR3 bases: TGTGCCAGCAGCTTCAGACAGGGAGATCAGCCCCAGCATTTT. This codes for CASSFRQGDQPQHF.

The gene calls are TRBV30 and TRBJ2-1; a possible D gene is TRBD2 (6 bases). The germline V gene has CDR1 GTSNPN and CDR2 SVGIG (reference sequence). The length of the CDR3 is 15 residues. The V end was cut by 4 bases, the J end by 3 bases, with 16 bases between. The CDR3 coding sequence is TGTGCCTGGACCGGGGGTAGCGGAAACTACAATGAGCAGTTCTTC. Translation gives CAWTGGSGNYNEQFF.

The rearrangement links TRBV11-2 to TRBJ2-3, with D possibly matching TRBD1 (6 bases). The J call may be in error: the DNA end matches TRBJ1-5 better. Germline V gene lookup returns CDR1 SGHAT and CDR2 FQNNGV. The CDR3 sequence is 15 residues long. For the CDR3, the DNA is TGTGCCAGCAGCCCGGACAGCCAAAGCACAGATACGCAGCATTTT. This encodes CASSPDSQSTDTQHF.

The chain joins TRBV4-3 to TRBJ2-3, with a weak D call TRBD1 (5 bases). The V gene's germline CDR1 is LGHNA and CDR2 YSLEER. Trimming stripped 1 base from V and 5 bases from J, with 13 bases between. The CDR3 has 15 residues. CDR3 DNA: TGCGCCAGCAGCCAAGTAAGGGGTGGGAAAGATACGCAGTATTTT. As protein: CASSQVRGGKDTQYF.

This clone was observed at least ten times. This chain uses TRBV6-6 with TRBJ2-1, with a possible D match to TRBD2 (6 bases). V lost 5 bases to trimming and J lost 7 bases, with 9 bases between them. The germline V gene encodes CDR1 MNHNY and CDR2 SVGAGI (reference sequence). The CDR3 consists of 12 residues. CDR3 region: CASSTGGNEQFF. CDR3 DNA: TGTGCCAGCAGTACTGGGGGGAATGAGCAGTTCTTC.

The V call is TRBV5-1, the J call TRBJ2-2; 8 bases fit TRBD2. Germline V gene data show CDR1 as SGHRS and CDR2 as YFSETQ. Losses at the gene ends were 2 bases for V and 4 bases for J; bases not matched to a gene: 4. This CDR3 spans 15 amino acids. The CDR3 loop reads CASSFLRGGTGELFF. DNA of the CDR3: TGCGCCAGCAGCTTTTTACGGGGGGGCACCGGGGAGCTGTTTTTT.